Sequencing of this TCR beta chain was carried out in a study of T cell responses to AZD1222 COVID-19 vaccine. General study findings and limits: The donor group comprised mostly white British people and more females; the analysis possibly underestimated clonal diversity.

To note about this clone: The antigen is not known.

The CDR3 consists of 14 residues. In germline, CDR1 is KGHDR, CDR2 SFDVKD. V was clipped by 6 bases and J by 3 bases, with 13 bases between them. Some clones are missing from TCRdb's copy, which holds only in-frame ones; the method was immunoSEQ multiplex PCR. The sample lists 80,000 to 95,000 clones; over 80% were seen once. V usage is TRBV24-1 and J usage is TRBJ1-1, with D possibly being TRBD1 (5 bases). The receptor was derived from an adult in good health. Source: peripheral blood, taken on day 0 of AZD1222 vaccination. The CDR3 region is CATSSTGGHTEAFF. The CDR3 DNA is TGTGCCACCAGTTCTACCGGGGGACACACTGAAGCTTTCTTT.